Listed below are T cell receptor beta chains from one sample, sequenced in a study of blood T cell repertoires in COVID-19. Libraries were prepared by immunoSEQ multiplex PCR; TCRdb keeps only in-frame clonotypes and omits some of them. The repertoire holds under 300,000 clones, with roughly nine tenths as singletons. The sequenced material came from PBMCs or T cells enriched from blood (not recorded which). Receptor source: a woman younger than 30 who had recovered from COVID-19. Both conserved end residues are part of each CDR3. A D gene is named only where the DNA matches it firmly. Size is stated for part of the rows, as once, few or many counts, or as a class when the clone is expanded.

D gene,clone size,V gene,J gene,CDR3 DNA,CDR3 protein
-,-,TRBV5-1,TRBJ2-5,TGCGCCAGCAGCCCTACAGGGTTTCAAGAGACCCAGTACTTC,CASSPTGFQETQYF
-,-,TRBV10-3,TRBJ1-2,TGTGCCATCAGTGGGCAGGCGGGGGGCTACACCTTC,CAISGQAGGYTF
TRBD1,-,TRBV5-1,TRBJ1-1,TGCGCCAGCAGCTTTCCGCTTCAGGGGGCCCTGAACACTGAAGCTTTCTTT,CASSFPLQGALNTEAFF
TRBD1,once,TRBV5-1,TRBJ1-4,TGCGCCAGCAGCTCGACAGGGTCTAATGAAAAACTGTTTTTT,CASSSTGSNEKLFF
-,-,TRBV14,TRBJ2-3,TGTGCCAGCAGCCGAGCTTTTCTGGCAGATACGCAGTATTTT,CASSRAFLADTQYF
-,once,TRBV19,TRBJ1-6,TGTGCCAGTAGTACCGGGACGGGAGGCCCACCCCTCCACTTT,CASSTGTGGPPLHF
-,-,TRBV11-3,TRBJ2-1,TGTGCCAGCAGCCCCTCACAGGGAAGCTCCTACAATGAGCAGTTCTTC,CASSPSQGSSYNEQFF
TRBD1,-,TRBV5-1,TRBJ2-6,TGCGCCAGCAGCATACAGGGGGCTTTCTCTGGGGCCAACGTCCTGACTTTC,CASSIQGAFSGANVLTF
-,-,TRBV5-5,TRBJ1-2,TGTGCCAGCAGCCCATCCGAGGTAGACTATGGCTACACCTTC,CASSPSEVDYGYTF
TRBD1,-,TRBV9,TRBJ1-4,TGTGCCAGCAGCGGTCCCGGGACAGGGTTGGAACTGTTTTTT,CASSGPGTGLELFF
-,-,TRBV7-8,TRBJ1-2,TGTGCCAGCAGCTTAGGTTTGCAGGACGGACATAACTATGGCTACACCTTC,CASSLGLQDGHNYGYTF
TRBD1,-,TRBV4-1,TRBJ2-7,TGCGCCAGCAGCCGCGGGACAGGGACGTTGGGGGAGCAGTACTTC,CASSRGTGTLGEQYF
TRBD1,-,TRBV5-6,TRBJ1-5,TGTGCCAGCAGCGGACAGGGCGGAAATCAGCCCCAGCATTTT,CASSGQGGNQPQHF
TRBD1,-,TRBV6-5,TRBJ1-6,TGTGCCAGCAGTCCCCCAGGGGGAATTAATTCACCCCTCCACTTT,CASSPPGGINSPLHF